The 5 T cell receptor beta chains reported below all come from one sample, sequenced in a study of cytomegalovirus exposure and HLA in healthy donors. Both 60 Vbeta primers and 13 Jbeta primers went into the PCR. Profiling relied on immunoSEQ multiplex PCR, and the TCRdb table lists in-frame clones only, not all of them. The sample records roughly 140,000 clones, under 85% being singletons. Material for sequencing was PBMCs. These receptor sequences come from a woman between 35 and 50 years old in good health and CMV-seropositive.

This chain joins TRBV27 and TRBJ2-6; D is undetermined. The CDR3 extends over 17 amino acids. Trimming pared 0 bases from V and 2 bases from J, leaving 11 bases between. The germline V gene encodes CDR1 MNHEY and CDR2 SMNVEV (reference sequence). CDR3 region: CASSLSPFGTGANVLTF. In nucleotides, the CDR3 is TGTGCCAGCAGTTTATCCCCATTTGGCACTGGGGCCAACGTCCTGACTTTC.

This chain links TRBV30 with TRBJ2-3; TRBD2 matches at 11 bases. Germline loops: CDR1 GTSNPN, CDR2 SVGIG (reference sequence). V lost 3 bases and J lost 4; bases outside the gene matches: 6. The CDR3 runs to 15 residues. The CDR3 nucleotides are TGTGCCTGGAGCCAGCTTAGCGGGGGGGCAGATACGCAGTATTTT. Translating it yields CAWSQLSGGADTQYF.

The chain joins TRBV7-9 to TRBJ1-4, with D possibly being TRBD1 (6 bases). Germline lookup yields CDR1 SEHNR and CDR2 FQNEAQ (reference sequence). The CDR3 runs 14 residues. Trimming removed 5 bases from V and 5 bases from J, with 12 bases in between. The CDR3 DNA follows: TGTGCCAGCAGCCCACAGGGCGTAAATGAAAAACTGTTTTTT. Amino acids: CASSPQGVNEKLFF.

In nucleotides, the CDR3 is TGTGCCAGCAGGTCCGGGACAGGGTATGGCTACACCTTC. Residues: CASRSGTGYGYTF. The chain employs TRBV6-1 and TRBJ1-2; TRBD1 aligns across 9 bases. Germline V CDR1 and CDR2: MNHNS, SASEGT. CDR3 length equals 13 residues. After removal of 6 bases from V and 5 bases from J, the junction contained 4 bases not matched to a gene.

This clone was seen once. The chain is built from TRBV10-1 and TRBJ2-1, with 8 bases aligning to TRBD2. From germline, CDR1 is WNHNN and CDR2 SYGVQD (reference sequence). The CDR3 is 16 amino acids. Unmatched junction bases numbered 8, after V lost 3 bases and J lost 4 bases. The CDR3 DNA reads as TGCGCCAGCAGTGATCACGGGGGGGCGTCGTACAATGAGCAGTTCTTC. It encodes CASSDHGGASYNEQFF.